One sample yielded the 24 T cell receptor beta chains listed below, sequenced in a study of blood T cells in healthy people across ages. With a J-beta primer mix and a sample-barcoded 5' primer, a second PCR ran about 7 to 11 cycles. MiXCR was run by TCRdb on the 5' RACE reads, yielding one entry per CDR3 protein. The sample has roughly 650,000 distinct CDR3 sequences, 32% seen once. Sequenced input: blood. All receptors derive from a woman of 80 years or more in good health.

The chain joins TRBV6-6 to TRBJ1-6; a possible D gene is TRBD1 (6 bases). Looked up from germline, CDR1 is MNHNY and CDR2 is SVGAGI (reference sequence). The CDR3 has 13 residues. V was cut by 6 bases and J by 9 bases, with 12 bases left in between. In DNA form, the CDR3 reads TGTGCCAGCAGGACAGGCACTGTTTCACCCCTCCACTTT. Amino acid sequence: CASRTGTVSPLHF.

This clonotype was seen many times. The chain has TRBV19 and TRBJ2-7; the D is unclear. Germline assignment: CDR1 LNHDA and CDR2 SQIVND (reference sequence). V shed 0 bases and J shed 2 bases, with 11 bases lying between them. This CDR3 is built from 15 residues. This chain's CDR3 is CASSIDPGFAYEQYF. The CDR3 DNA follows: TGTGCCAGTAGTATAGACCCTGGATTCGCCTACGAGCAGTACTTC. The entire variable domain, with the rest obtained from reference TRBV19 and TRBJ2-7, is as follows: DGGITQSPKYLFRKEGQNVTLSCEQNLNHDAMYWYRQDPGQGLRLIYYSQIVNDFQKGDIAEGYSVSREKKESFPLTVTSAQKNPTAFYLCASSIDPGFAYEQYFGPGTRLTVT.

Only a few counts were recorded for this clonotype. The chain has TRBV4-2 and TRBJ2-2; 10 nucleotides agree with TRBD2. The ends lost 0 bases at V and 6 bases at J; junction bases unmatched: 19. Per germline, CDR1 LGHNA and CDR2 YNFKEQ. The CDR3 runs 21 residues. The CDR3 spells CASSQDLGGGLAGVRAGELFF. In DNA, the CDR3 is TGTGCCAGCAGCCAAGATTTGGGAGGAGGGCTAGCGGGGGTACGAGCCGGGGAGCTGTTTTTT.

As for this clonotype: Possible read error: a much larger clone is one base away. The chain couples TRBV29-1 to TRBJ1-2, with TRBD1 as a possible D gene (6 bases). CDR1 and CDR2 (germline): SQVTM, ANQGSEA. The V end lost 7 bases, the J end lost 7 bases, and 19 bases lay between the germline ends. The CDR3 contains 13 residues. The CDR3, as DNA: TGCAGCGCCGACCGGGGCAGGGGAGTTGGCTACACCTTC. Translated: CSADRGRGVGYTF.

This clonotype was picked up one time. The junction does not match germline at one end; this may be a read error. The chain has TRBV7-9 and TRBJ2-6; TRBD2 matches at 9 bases. The CDR3 loop spans 18 amino acids. Germline V lookup: CDR1 SEHNR, CDR2 FQNEAQ (reference sequence). The CDR3 spells CACSPLAGVTSGANVLTF. The CDR3 nucleotides are TGTGCCTGCAGCCCCTTAGCGGGGGTTACCTCTGGGGCCAACGTCCTGACTTTC.

The chain recombines TRBV7-9 with TRBJ2-7; no clear D gene. The CDR3 consists of 13 residues. V was cut by 3 bases and J by 3 bases, with 9 bases left in between. From germline, CDR1 is SEHNR and CDR2 FQNEAQ (reference sequence). The CDR3 is CASSLTINYEQYF. The CDR3 DNA is TGTGCCAGCAGCTTGACAATTAACTACGAGCAGTACTTC.

This clonotype was seen many times. V and J are TRBV10-3 and TRBJ1-2; D gene ambiguous. Germline V CDR1 and CDR2: ENHRY, SYGVKD. Between the trimmed V and J ends, which lost 0 bases and 4 bases, there was a span of 9 bases. The CDR3 has 14 residues. CDR3 nucleotides: TGTGCCATCAGTGAGTCCGCGGGGAGCTATGGCTACACCTTC. Its translation: CAISESAGSYGYTF.

This clonotype occurred many times. The chain carries TRBV6-2 or TRBV6-3 and TRBJ1-6, with D possibly being TRBD1 (5 bases). The CDR3 has 14 residues. Trimming removed 3 bases from V and 8 bases from J, with 11 bases in between. Germline CDR1 MNHEY, CDR2 SVGEGT. CDR3 sequence reads: CASSYRKGYSPLHF. The CDR3 DNA follows: TGTGCCAGCAGTTATCGGAAGGGGTATTCACCCCTCCACTTT.

The genes are TRBV7-9 and TRBJ1-2, with a tentative D call TRBD1 (5 bases). The CDR3 length is 14 residues. Trimming removed 1 base at V and 4 bases at J, with 10 bases between. In germline, CDR1 is SEHNR, CDR2 FQNEAQ (reference sequence). The CDR3 sequence: CASSLGGRAYGYTF. Written as DNA, the CDR3 is TGTGCCAGCAGCTTAGGTGGCAGGGCCTATGGCTACACCTTC.

This chain uses TRBV20-1 with TRBJ1-2; possible D gene TRBD1, 5 bases. The V gene's germline CDR1 is DFQATT and CDR2 SNEGSKA (reference sequence). CDR3 length: 13 amino acids. V lost 0 bases to trimming and J lost 2 bases, with 7 bases between them. The CDR3 DNA sequence: TGCAGTGCTAGAGATCGGGACAACTATGGCTACACCTTC. Translation: CSARDRDNYGYTF.

This clonotype was observed at least ten times. The chain combines TRBV10-3 with TRBJ2-1; 8 nucleotides line up with TRBD2. The CDR3 runs 15 residues. Germline CDR1 and CDR2: ENHRY and SYGVKD. V was pared by 3 bases and J by 4 bases, with 5 bases of the junction left unmatched. The CDR3 sequence: CAISDISGGYNEQFF. The CDR3 DNA sequence: TGTGCCATCAGTGATATCAGCGGGGGTTACAATGAGCAGTTCTTC.

This clonotype showed up many times. The V and J genes are TRBV7-2 and TRBJ1-2; D might be TRBD1 (5 bases). Germline CDR1 and CDR2: SGHTA and FQGNSA. Deletions cut 0 bases from V and 4 bases from J, with 6 bases between. The CDR3 covers 13 residues. Written as DNA, the CDR3 is TGTGCCAGCAGCTTAGCCAGGGCCTATGGCTACACCTTC. As protein: CASSLARAYGYTF. Filled out from reference TRBV7-2 and TRBJ1-2, the complete variable domain reads GAGVSQSPSNKVTEKGKDVELRCDPISGHTALYWYRQSLGQGLEFLIYFQGNSAPDKSGLPSDRFSAERTGGSVSTLTIQRTQQEDSAVYLCASSLARAYGYTFGSGTRLTVV.

This clonotype was counted at least ten times. The chain employs TRBV7-2 and TRBJ2-7; D not certain. This CDR3 has 13 amino acids. V shed 4 bases and J shed 2 bases, with 9 bases lying between them. Germline loops: CDR1 SGHTA, CDR2 FQGNSA. The chain's CDR3 is CASSSTSAYEQYF. The CDR3 DNA is TGTGCCAGCAGCTCCACTTCCGCCTACGAGCAGTACTTC.

Many counts were recorded for this clonotype. The chain couples TRBV20-1 to TRBJ1-1, with a weak D call TRBD1 (5 bases). The CDR3 covers 14 residues. From germline, CDR1 is DFQATT and CDR2 SNEGSKA (reference sequence). V shed 2 bases and J shed 1 base, with 11 bases lying between them. This CDR3 reads CSARHLRENTEAFF. CDR3 sequence (DNA): TGCAGTGCTAGACACCTCAGGGAGAACACTGAAGCTTTCTTT.

At least ten counts were recorded for this clonotype. The chain recombines TRBV7-9 with TRBJ2-7, with 7 bases that match TRBD1. CDR3 length equals 14 residues. The V segment lost 5 bases and the J segment 5 bases; nucleotides outside the gene matches: 9. Germline V lookup: CDR1 SEHNR, CDR2 FQNEAQ (reference sequence). The CDR3 sequence is CASSLTGIKNEQYF. CDR3 in DNA: TGTGCCAGCAGCCTGACAGGGATCAAAAACGAGCAGTACTTC.

As for this clonotype: Sequence at one end of the junction differs from germline and may be a read error. The CDR3 nucleotides are TGTGCCAGCGGCTTAGCTGGTACCACAGATACGCAGTATTTT. As protein: CASGLAGTTDTQYF. The chain has TRBV7-9 and TRBJ2-3, with no clear D. Germline assignment: CDR1 SEHNR and CDR2 FQNEAQ (reference sequence). The CDR3 loop spans 14 amino acids. Filled out from reference TRBV7-9 and TRBJ2-3, the complete variable domain reads DTGVSQNPRHKITKRGQNVTFRCDPISEHNRLYWYRQTLGQGPEFLTYFQNEAQLEKSRLLSDRFSAERPKGSFSTLEIQRTEQGDSAMYLCASGLAGTTDTQYFGPGTRLTVL.

This clonotype was seen many times. As DNA, the CDR3 is TGTGCCAGCAGCTCTAGGGGGGGGTACTGGGGCTACACCTTC. Its protein product is CASSSRGGYWGYTF. The rearrangement joins TRBV7-2 to TRBJ1-2, with a tentative D call TRBD1 (6 bases). The V gene lost 4 bases and the J gene lost 8 bases, with 17 bases spanning the gap. The CDR3 loop spans 14 amino acids. The germline V gene encodes CDR1 SGHTA and CDR2 FQGNSA.

This clonotype was recorded a few times. The rearrangement links TRBV5-1 to TRBJ1-1, with TRBD1 matching 7 bases. The germline V gene has CDR1 SGHRS and CDR2 YFSETQ. Trimming removed 7 bases from V and 0 bases from J; junction bases left unmatched: 6. The CDR3 consists of 14 residues. The CDR3 loop reads CASRPGQVNTEAFF. CDR3 nucleotides: TGCGCCAGCCGACCCGGACAGGTGAACACTGAAGCTTTCTTT.

This clonotype appeared a few times. This chain connects TRBV20-1 to TRBJ1-1, with D unclear. This CDR3 has 12 residues. The V gene's germline CDR1 is DFQATT and CDR2 SNEGSKA (reference sequence). Trimming took off 5 bases at V and 1 base at J, with 8 bases between the two ends. The CDR3 nucleotides are TGCAGTGCTCCTGCTGGGAACACTGAAGCTTTCTTT. Translated: CSAPAGNTEAFF.

The chain combines TRBV10-3 with TRBJ2-7; 12 positions agree with TRBD2. From germline, CDR1 is ENHRY and CDR2 SYGVKD. The CDR3 runs 16 residues. V lost 3 bases and J lost 7; bases outside the gene matches: 10. CDR3 sequence (DNA): TGTGCCATCAGTGATACTAGCGGGGGGAGCCACAATGAGCAGTACTTC. The encoded protein is CAISDTSGGSHNEQYF.

This clonotype was picked up many times. V is TRBV12-3 or TRBV12-4 and J is TRBJ1-1; TRBD1 is a possible D gene (5 bases). This CDR3 region has 12 residues. Trimming took 6 bases from V and 6 from J, leaving 11 bases between them. The DNA for the CDR3 is TGTGCCAGCAGCATCAGGGCCCCTGAAGCTTTCTTT. As protein: CASSIRAPEAFF.

Concerning this clonotype: One base away lies a much larger clone, so this may be a sequencing read error. This chain uses TRBV7-2 with TRBJ1-6; possibly TRBD1 for D (5 bases). V gave up 11 bases and J gave up 6 bases, with 17 bases separating them. CDR1 is SGHTA and CDR2 is FQGNSA in the germline V gene. There are 14 residues in the CDR3. CDR3 nucleotide sequence: TGTGCCTGTCGTCCCGGGGCAGGTAATTCACCCCTCCACTTT. Translated, it gives CACRPGAGNSPLHF.

This chain uses TRBV2 with TRBJ1-1; D is perhaps TRBD1 (6 bases). The CDR3 contains 15 residues. In germline, CDR1 is SNHLY, CDR2 FYNNEI. The V gene lost 4 bases and the J gene lost 1 base, with 13 bases spanning the gap. In DNA form, the CDR3 reads TGTGCCAGCAGTGCGGACATCAGGGGGAACACTGAAGCTTTCTTT. Amino acid sequence: CASSADIRGNTEAFF.

A remark on this clonotype: A much larger clone differs by one base, so this may be a read error. The chain links TRBV10-3 to TRBJ1-6; 7 positions agree with TRBD1. The V gene end was trimmed by 7 bases and the J gene end by 7 bases; junction bases not matched to a gene: 10. Germline-derived CDR1 and CDR2 are ENHRY and SYGVKD. This CDR3 has 15 residues. CDR3 loop: CAINSGQEKNSPLHF. The DNA for the CDR3 is TGTGCCATCAATTCAGGACAGGAGAAGAATTCACCCCTCCACTTT.